This T cell receptor (beta chain) came from a study of cytomegalovirus exposure and HLA in healthy donors. Study-level background: As released early, the data held some 80 million unique TCRs from HLA-typed donors. General observations from the study: Later analysis associated a missense DCLRE1C variant with TCR beta V- and J-gene trimming.

Turning to this clone: The antigen is unknown.

The PCR ran on 60 Vbeta and 13 Jbeta primers. Sequencing was performed with immunoSEQ multiplex PCR; in TCRdb, only in-frame clones are kept and a portion is missing. This table holds fewer than 150,000 clones, 76% found once. This TCR was recovered from a man aged 18 to 35 in good health and CMV-seronegative. The sample taken for sequencing was PBMCs.

In nucleotides, the CDR3 is TGTGCCAGCAGTTTGATGGGGGCTGGGCAGCCCCAGCATTTT. It specifies CASSLMGAGQPQHF. The V gene is TRBV27, the J gene TRBJ1-5; the D gene is possibly TRBD1 (6 bases). This CDR3 is built from 14 residues. V was shortened by 3 bases and J by 7 bases, with 13 bases between the two germline ends. CDR1 is MNHEY, CDR2 SMNVEV, per germline (reference sequence).